The clone carrying this TCR beta chain has a single count. This specimen belongs to a study of CD8 T cells in Susac syndrome. Roughly 0.45 to 1 ug RNA was reverse transcribed with random hexamers. Each CDR3 protein gets one entry after TCRdb re-called the immunoSEQ multiplex PCR reads with MiXCR. The sample yields some 80,000 distinct CDR3 sequences, 85% to 95% seen once. The TEMRA cells underwent FACS enrichment, while the CD8+ and CD4+ T cells underwent negative isolation. The sample taken for sequencing was CD8+ T cells from PBMCs. This receptor was taken from a human donor in good health.

CDR3 nucleotides: TGTGCCAGCAGTGAAGCGCGGGGGGCCAACTACAATGAGCAGTTCTTC. Protein: CASSEARGANYNEQFF. This rearrangement joins TRBV6-1 to TRBJ2-1; 8 positions agree with TRBD2. Per the germline V gene, CDR1 is MNHNS and CDR2 is SASEGT. The length of the CDR3 is 16 residues. J gave up 3 bases and V 0 bases, and 4 bases lay outside the gene matches.